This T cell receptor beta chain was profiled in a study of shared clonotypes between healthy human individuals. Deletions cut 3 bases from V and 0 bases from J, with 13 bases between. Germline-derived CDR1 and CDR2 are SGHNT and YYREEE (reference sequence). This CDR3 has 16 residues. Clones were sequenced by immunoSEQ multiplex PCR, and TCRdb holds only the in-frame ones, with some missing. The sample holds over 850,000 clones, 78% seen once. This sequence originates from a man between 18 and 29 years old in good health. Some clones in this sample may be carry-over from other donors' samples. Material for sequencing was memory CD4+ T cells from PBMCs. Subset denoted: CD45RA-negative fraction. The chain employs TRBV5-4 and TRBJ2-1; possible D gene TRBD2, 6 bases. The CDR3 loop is CASSSGLPSSYNEQFF. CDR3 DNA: TGTGCCAGCAGCTCGGGACTCCCGAGCTCCTACAATGAGCAGTTCTTC.